Presented here are 23 T cell receptor beta chains from one specimen sequenced in a study of cytomegalovirus exposure and HLA in healthy donors. Data came from immunoSEQ multiplex PCR; TCRdb stores just in-frame clones and leaves some out. The sample includes about 56,000 clones, 80% to 90% of them seen just once. The specimen was PBMCs. Source of these receptors: a woman under 30 in good health and CMV-seronegative.

The chain links TRBV20-1 to TRBJ2-7, with D perhaps matching TRBD1 (5 bases). CDR1 and CDR2 from the germline V gene are DFQATT and SNEGSKA (reference sequence). The CDR3 covers 11 residues. Trimming stripped 5 bases from V and 7 bases from J, with 12 bases between. DNA for the CDR3: TGCAGTGCTGGTAGACAGTGGGAGCAGTACTTC. This codes for CSAGRQWEQYF.

The V gene is TRBV19, the J gene TRBJ1-5; D possibly corresponds to TRBD1 (5 bases). There are 17 residues in the CDR3. V dropped 1 base and J dropped 2 bases, with 15 bases sitting between them. From germline, CDR1 is LNHDA and CDR2 SQIVND (reference sequence). The CDR3 bases are TGTGCCAGTAGTATAGGTCGGCGGGGACCTGGCAATCAGCCCCAGCATTTT. Protein sequence: CASSIGRRGPGNQPQHF.

This chain joins TRBV6-1 and TRBJ2-2; 7 bases are shared with TRBD1. This CDR3 contains 14 residues. Germline V gene sequence: CDR1 MNHNS, CDR2 SASEGT. With V trimmed by 2 bases and J by 7 bases, 4 bases remained unmatched. The CDR3 reads CASSETTGIGELFF. In nucleotides, the CDR3 is TGTGCCAGCAGTGAAACGACAGGGATCGGGGAGCTGTTTTTT.

CDR3 nucleotides: TGTGCCAGCAGCCCCAGTCGGACAGGGATTCTGGACGAGCAGTACTTC. Translated, it gives CASSPSRTGILDEQYF. The chain carries TRBV9 and TRBJ2-7; 8 bases are a match to TRBD1. V lost 4 bases and J lost 5; bases outside the gene matches: 14. The CDR3 contains 16 residues. Germline values: CDR1 SGDLS, CDR2 YYNGEE.

The gene calls are TRBV19 and TRBJ2-3; 10 positions agree with TRBD2. The V gene's germline CDR1 is LNHDA and CDR2 SQIVND (reference sequence). The CDR3 runs to 16 residues. Germline trimming cut 6 bases from V and 5 bases from J; bases unmatched to any gene: 11. The CDR3 region has the DNA TGTGCCAGTAGCCTCGGGGCTAGCGGGAGTAGAGATACGCAGTATTTT. Protein sequence: CASSLGASGSRDTQYF.

The gene calls are TRBV28 and TRBJ2-7; unclear D gene. The CDR3 sequence is 12 residues long. Germline lookup yields CDR1 MDHEN and CDR2 SYDVKM. V was cut by 5 bases and J by 4 bases, with 9 bases left in between. The CDR3 nucleotides read TGTGCCAGCAGTCCTAACAGATACGAGCAGTACTTC. Amino acid sequence: CASSPNRYEQYF.

The chain joins TRBV6-5 to TRBJ1-1; D perhaps matches TRBD1 (6 bases). Germline CDR1 and CDR2: MNHEY and SVGAGI. The CDR3 has 11 amino acids. V dropped 6 bases and J dropped 6 bases, with 8 bases sitting between them. CDR3 amino acids: CASRQGSEAFF. CDR3 bases: TGTGCCAGCAGACAGGGTTCTGAAGCTTTCTTT.

The CDR3 reads CASSSDRGSYQETQYF. The CDR3 region has the DNA TGTGCCAGCAGCAGCGACAGGGGCTCGTACCAAGAGACCCAGTACTTC. The chain links TRBV5-6 to TRBJ2-5, with 8 positions matching TRBD1. The germline V gene has CDR1 SGHDT and CDR2 YYEEEE. CDR3 length: 16 amino acids. The V segment lost 4 bases and the J segment 0 bases; nucleotides outside the gene matches: 8.

The genes are TRBV19 and TRBJ1-3, with D possibly being TRBD1 (5 bases). Trimming shortened V by 10 bases and J by 0 bases, and 13 bases separated the two germline ends. Germline CDR1 is LNHDA and CDR2 is SQIVND (reference sequence). This CDR3 is 14 amino acids long. CDR3 residues: CATQQANSGNTIYF. The DNA of the CDR3 is TGTGCCACCCAACAGGCGAACTCTGGAAACACCATATATTTT. Using reference TRBV19 and TRBJ1-3 for the parts outside the CDR3, the full variable domain is DGGITQSPKYLFRKEGQNVTLSCEQNLNHDAMYWYRQDPGQGLRLIYYSQIVNDFQKGDIAEGYSVSREKKESFPLTVTSAQKNPTAFYLCATQQANSGNTIYFGEGSWLTVV.

The CDR3 spells CASSLSASGGYEQYF. CDR3 bases: TGTGCCAGTAGTTTATCGGCTAGCGGGGGCTACGAGCAGTACTTC. This chain joins TRBV19 and TRBJ2-7; 10 bases are shared with TRBD2. CDR3 length equals 15 residues. Trimming at V came to 5 bases and at J to 3 bases, leaving 7 bases not matched to a gene. In germline, CDR1 is LNHDA, CDR2 SQIVND (reference sequence).

This clone has just a few counts. The gene calls are TRBV28 and TRBJ2-4; 7 nucleotides match TRBD2. The CDR3 has 15 amino acids. CDR1 and CDR2 from the germline V gene are MDHEN and SYDVKM. Germline trimming cut 7 bases from V and 0 bases from J; bases unmatched to any gene: 6. This chain's CDR3 is CASTRAGLAKNIQYF. The DNA of the CDR3 is TGTGCCAGCACCCGAGCGGGACTAGCCAAAAACATTCAGTACTTC. Combining the CDR3 with reference TRBV28 and TRBJ2-4 gives the whole variable domain DVKVTQSSRYLVKRTGEKVFLECVQDMDHENMFWYRQDPGLGLRLIYFSYDVKMKEKGDIPEGYSVSREKKERFSLILESASTNQTSMYLCASTRAGLAKNIQYFGAGTRLSVL.

The J gene is TRBJ2-3, the V gene TRBV10-1; 8 positions agree with TRBD2. Germline assignment: CDR1 WNHNN and CDR2 SYGVQD (reference sequence). The CDR3 loop spans 15 amino acids. Losses at the gene ends were 5 bases for V and 3 bases for J; bases not matched to a gene: 7. The DNA of the CDR3 is TGCGCCAGCAGTACCGGACTAGCTGGGACAGATACGCAGTATTTT. Its translation is CASSTGLAGTDTQYF.

J is TRBJ1-2 and V is TRBV6-5; maybe TRBD1 (5 bases). Germline CDR1 and CDR2: MNHEY and SVGAGI. With 6 bases removed from V and 4 bases from J, the gap between germline ends came to 15 bases. CDR3 length: 14 amino acids. The CDR3 loop is CASRAGDVGYGYTF. The CDR3 DNA reads as TGTGCCAGCAGAGCGGGGGACGTAGGCTATGGCTACACCTTC.

The gene calls are TRBV29-1 and TRBJ1-1; D remains ambiguous. V gave up 2 bases and J gave up 0 bases, with 7 bases separating them. The CDR3 extends over 13 amino acids. Per germline, CDR1 SQVTM and CDR2 ANQGSEA. CDR3 sequence: CSVEPGMNTEAFF. The CDR3 DNA follows: TGCAGCGTTGAACCAGGAATGAACACTGAAGCTTTCTTT.

The chain employs TRBV18 and TRBJ1-1; D is ambiguous. V lost 3 bases and J 4 bases, leaving 6 bases between the germline ends. The germline CDR1 and CDR2 sequences are KGHSH and LQKENI. The CDR3 is 12 residues long. The CDR3 protein is CASSPRSTEAFF. CDR3 bases: TGTGCCAGCTCACCTCGTAGCACTGAAGCTTTCTTT.

The chain uses TRBV7-9 and TRBJ2-1, with 8 bases lining up with TRBD2. CDR1 and CDR2 from the germline V gene are SEHNR and FQNEAQ (reference sequence). The length of the CDR3 is 13 residues. J gave up 6 bases and V 4 bases, and 2 bases lay outside the gene matches. The CDR3 here is CASSWGLVNEQFF. CDR3 bases: TGTGCCAGCAGCTGGGGACTAGTCAATGAGCAGTTCTTC. The full variable domain, in which reference TRBV7-9 and TRBJ2-1 provide the parts outside the CDR3, is DTGVSQNPRHKITKRGQNVTFRCDPISEHNRLYWYRQTLGQGPEFLTYFQNEAQLEKSRLLSDRFSAERPKGSFSTLEIQRTEQGDSAMYLCASSWGLVNEQFFGPGTRLTVL.

This clone was picked up a small number of times. The chain links TRBV6-6 to TRBJ2-1; 8 bases are a match to TRBD2. Germline CDR1 reads MNHNY; CDR2 reads SVGAGI (reference sequence). The CDR3 is 14 amino acids. Germline trimming cut 6 bases from V and 8 bases from J; bases unmatched to any gene: 9. CDR3 nucleotides: TGTGCCAGCAGCAGCCCGGGGGGGCTCTATGAGCAGTTCTTC. Protein: CASSSPGGLYEQFF.

This chain links TRBV2 with TRBJ2-3, with D tentatively TRBD2 (6 bases). Germline CDR1 reads SNHLY; CDR2 reads FYNNEI. There are 14 residues in the CDR3. The V end was cut by 6 bases, the J end by 5 bases, with 15 bases between. The CDR3 loop is CASSGTPVRDTQYF. The CDR3 DNA reads TGTGCCAGCAGCGGGACTCCCGTGAGAGATACGCAGTATTTT.

The V gene is TRBV7-9, the J gene TRBJ2-7; D might be TRBD2 (5 bases). The CDR3 spans 15 residues. CDR1 is SEHNR, CDR2 FQNEAQ, per germline (reference sequence). V shed 4 bases and J shed 3 bases, with 16 bases lying between them. The CDR3 spells CASSSGGKSIYEQYF. In DNA, the CDR3 is TGTGCCAGCAGCTCCGGAGGTAAATCCATCTACGAGCAGTACTTC.

This chain links TRBV5-1 with TRBJ1-2; no clear D. The ends were cut back, 4 bases at V and 2 bases at J, with 15 bases in the middle. CDR1 and CDR2 from the germline V gene are SGHRS and YFSETQ. The CDR3 covers 15 residues. The chain's CDR3 is CASSLLGGLNYGYTF. CDR3 DNA sequence: TGCGCCAGCAGCCTTCTGGGAGGGTTAAACTATGGCTACACCTTC.

This chain joins TRBV27 and TRBJ1-2, with a tentative D call TRBD1 (6 bases). The length of the CDR3 is 15 residues. The V end lost 2 bases, the J end lost 4 bases, and 14 bases lay between the germline ends. Per the germline V gene, CDR1 is MNHEY and CDR2 is SMNVEV (reference sequence). CDR3 bases: TGTGCCAGCAGTTTACGGGGGGGCGGGAGCTATGGCTACACCTTC. Amino acid sequence: CASSLRGGGSYGYTF.

The rearrangement links TRBV6-5 to TRBJ1-6; D uncertain. V dropped 2 bases and J dropped 13 bases, with 18 bases sitting between them. The CDR3 covers 15 residues. Germline lookup yields CDR1 MNHEY and CDR2 SVGAGI. The DNA for the CDR3 is TGTGCCAGCAGTTACGCAGAGAATAGGAGGATGCCCCTCCACTTT. This codes for CASSYAENRRMPLHF.

In its sample, this clone was seen once. The chain carries TRBV7-2 and TRBJ2-3; no clear D gene. Between the trimmed V and J ends, which lost 2 bases and 3 bases, there was a span of 6 bases. Germline values: CDR1 SGHTA, CDR2 FQGNSA. This CDR3 region has 13 residues. The CDR3 region has the DNA TGTGCCAGCAGCTTATCGCGGACAGATACGCAGTATTTT. Translated, it gives CASSLSRTDTQYF.